A single sample is the source of the 5 T cell receptor beta chains below, sequenced in a study of blood T cell repertoires in COVID-19. The data were produced by immunoSEQ multiplex PCR, yet TCRdb's version contains in-frame clones alone and is incomplete. The table includes roughly 70,000 clones, approximately 83% detected once. The sample consisted of peripheral blood. Every receptor here comes from a woman in her sixties with acute or convalescent COVID-19.

The gene calls are TRBV4-1 and TRBJ2-7, with D possibly being TRBD2 (6 bases). The germline V and J ends were trimmed by 2 bases and 0 bases, with 14 bases remaining between them. The germline CDR1 and CDR2 sequences are MGHRA and YSYEKL. CDR3 length equals 16 residues. The CDR3 region is CASSQTSRADSYEQYF. In DNA, the CDR3 is TGCGCCAGCAGCCAAACTAGCAGGGCCGACTCCTACGAGCAGTACTTC.

The rearrangement uses TRBV5-1 and TRBJ2-5; 9 positions agree with TRBD2. The germline CDR1 and CDR2 sequences are SGHRS and YFSETQ. J was trimmed by 0 bases and V by 0 bases; bases with no gene match: 12. The CDR3 totals 19 residues. CDR3 DNA: TGCGCCAGCAGCTTGGCCCGAGCGGGGGGCTCCCCGTACCAAGAGACCCAGTACTTC. This encodes CASSLARAGGSPYQETQYF.

The table lists this clone with a count of one. The genes are TRBV28 and TRBJ1-6, with a tentative D call TRBD1 (6 bases). CDR1 and CDR2 (germline): MDHEN, SYDVKM. Trimming pared 8 bases from V and 0 bases from J, leaving 20 bases between. The CDR3 runs 18 residues. The CDR3 protein is CASDSGQQPFSYNSPLHF. CDR3 nucleotide sequence: TGTGCCAGCGACTCAGGACAGCAGCCTTTCTCCTATAATTCACCCCTCCACTTT.

The chain is built from TRBV9 and TRBJ2-3; tentative D call: TRBD1 (6 bases). This CDR3 is built from 14 residues. V lost 4 bases, J lost 4 bases, and 13 bases lay in between. CDR1 SGDLS and CDR2 YYNGEE come from the germline V gene. The CDR3 region has the DNA TGTGCCAGCAGCCTCCGGACAGCCCCAGATACGCAGTATTTT. It yields the protein CASSLRTAPDTQYF. Using reference TRBV9 and TRBJ2-3 for the parts outside the CDR3, the full variable domain is DSGVTQTPKHLITATGQRVTLRCSPRSGDLSVYWYQQSLDQGLQFLIQYYNGEERAKGNILERFSAQQFPDLHSELNLSSLELGDSALYFCASSLRTAPDTQYFGPGTRLTVL.

The genes are TRBV7-9 and TRBJ2-1; 7 bases agree with TRBD2. The germline CDR1 and CDR2 sequences are SEHNR and FQNEAQ (reference sequence). Unmatched junction bases numbered 3, after V lost 4 bases and J lost 0 bases. The CDR3 runs to 15 residues. In DNA, the CDR3 is TGTGCCAGCAGCTCCCTAGCGGTCTCCTACAATGAGCAGTTCTTC. Protein product: CASSSLAVSYNEQFF.